The 27 T cell receptor beta chains below all came from one sample that was sequenced in a study of response to subunit inactivated influenza vaccine. TCRdb passed the RT-PCR reads through MiXCR, listing each CDR3 protein once. The table records 750,000 to 850,000 distinct CDR3 sequences, less than 20% of them present only once. The sequencing used PBMCs from blood, collected around 5 days after vaccination. All receptors come from a man in his forties or fifties who received an inactivated influenza vaccine.

About this clonotype: At one end, the junction sequence differs from germline, possibly due to a read error. The rearrangement joins TRBV4-3 to TRBJ2-1; 8 bases are shared with TRBD1. From germline, CDR1 is LGHNA and CDR2 YSLEER. CDR3 length: 13 residues. The CDR3 protein is CASSQDHGDRPVF. The CDR3 region has the DNA TGCGCCAGCAGCCAAGATCACGGGGACAGGCCGGTCTTC.

The rearrangement uses TRBV7-2 and TRBJ2-2; a weak D match, TRBD1 (5 bases). The CDR3 has 16 amino acids. The V end was cut by 4 bases, the J end by 1 base, with 13 bases between. Germline CDR1 reads SGHTA; CDR2 reads FQGNSA. The CDR3 sequence is CASSSRSQGNTGELFF. Here the CDR3 DNA reads TGTGCCAGCAGCTCCCGCAGCCAGGGGAACACCGGGGAGCTGTTTTTT. Using reference TRBV7-2 and TRBJ2-2 for the parts outside the CDR3, the full variable domain is GAGVSQSPSNKVTEKGKDVELRCDPISGHTALYWYRQSLGQGLEFLIYFQGNSAPDKSGLPSDRFSAERTGGSVSTLTIQRTQQEDSAVYLCASSSRSQGNTGELFFGEGSRLTVL.

The rearrangement joins TRBV11-2 to TRBJ2-3, with TRBD2 matching 16 bases. The germline V gene encodes CDR1 SGHAT and CDR2 FQNNGV. CDR3 size: 21 residues. With 1 base clipped from V and 1 base from J, the junction kept 11 bases outside the gene matches. Here the CDR3 DNA reads TGTGCCAGCAGCTTAGGGGTCGGGACTAGCGGGGGGGCCGGTCGCACAGATACGCAGTATTTT. Translated: CASSLGVGTSGGAGRTDTQYF.

The chain is built from TRBV9 and TRBJ1-4; 9 bases map to TRBD1. V shed 4 bases, J shed 0 bases, and the junction held 7 bases outside the gene matches. The CDR3 length is 17 residues. The germline CDR1 and CDR2 sequences are SGDLS and YYNGEE. DNA for the CDR3: TGTGCCAGCAGCTCCGGGACAGGGATCGCAACTAATGAAAAACTGTTTTTT. Translation: CASSSGTGIATNEKLFF.

The chain links TRBV7-2 to TRBJ2-3, with TRBD2 as a possible D gene (6 bases). Germline lookup yields CDR1 SGHTA and CDR2 FQGNSA. The CDR3 runs 13 residues. Trimming removed 5 bases at V and 9 bases at J, with 15 bases between. The CDR3 nucleotides read TGTGCCAGCAGCGTCGGGACTCCCGAGACGCAGTATTTT. This encodes CASSVGTPETQYF.

This clonotype was counted a few times. The chain employs TRBV6-6 and TRBJ1-5; no clear D. This CDR3 comprises 12 residues. V dropped 0 bases and J dropped 11 bases, with 8 bases sitting between them. Germline V gene sequence: CDR1 MNHNY, CDR2 SVGAGI (reference sequence). CDR3 in DNA: TGTGCCAGCAGTTACTCTGACATTTCCCAGCATTTT. It translates to CASSYSDISQHF.

This clonotype showed up just a few times. V usage is TRBV24-1 and J usage is TRBJ2-2; 9 bases are shared with TRBD1. The ends lost 0 bases at V and 7 bases at J; junction bases unmatched: 8. The CDR3 covers 17 residues. Germline V gene sequence: CDR1 KGHDR, CDR2 SFDVKD. The DNA of the CDR3 is TGTGCCACCAGTGATTTGAGGACAGGGGAAGGGAGCGGGGAGCTGTTTTTT. Translated, it gives CATSDLRTGEGSGELFF.

The rearrangement links TRBV7-2 to TRBJ2-3; TRBD2 agrees at 7 bases. The CDR3 has 15 amino acids. Unmatched junction bases numbered 8, after V lost 4 bases and J lost 4 bases. The germline V gene encodes CDR1 SGHTA and CDR2 FQGNSA. The DNA of the CDR3 is TGTGCCAGCAGCTCCGACGGCGGGGGATCAGATACGCAGTATTTT. Translating it yields CASSSDGGGSDTQYF. Based on the CDR3 plus reference TRBV7-2 and TRBJ2-3, the full variable domain is GAGVSQSPSNKVTEKGKDVELRCDPISGHTALYWYRQSLGQGLEFLIYFQGNSAPDKSGLPSDRFSAERTGGSVSTLTIQRTQQEDSAVYLCASSSDGGGSDTQYFGPGTRLTVL.

The chain combines TRBV29-1 with TRBJ1-2, with D unresolved. This CDR3 region has 12 residues. CDR1 and CDR2 (germline): SQVTM, ANQGSEA. The V end was cut by 0 bases, the J end by 7 bases, with 9 bases between. The CDR3 reads CSVEDKVGGYTF. The CDR3, as DNA: TGCAGCGTTGAAGATAAAGTCGGTGGCTACACCTTC. Supplemented by reference TRBV29-1 and TRBJ1-2, the full variable domain reads SAVISQKPSRDICQRGTSLTIQCQVDSQVTMMFWYRQQPGQSLTLIATANQGSEATYESGFVIDKFPISRPNLTFSTLTVSNMSPEDSSIYLCSVEDKVGGYTFGSGTRLTVV.

This clonotype appeared many times. The chain employs TRBV18 and TRBJ2-1; D may be TRBD1 (6 bases). CDR3 length: 13 amino acids. Germline-derived CDR1 and CDR2 are KGHSH and LQKENI. V shed 3 bases and J shed 6 bases, with 9 bases lying between them. The chain's CDR3 is CASSPGGANEQFF. CDR3 nucleotide sequence: TGTGCCAGCTCACCTGGGGGCGCCAATGAGCAGTTCTTC.

The V and J genes are TRBV15 and TRBJ1-5, with 10 bases matching TRBD1. The CDR3 is 19 residues long. After removal of 0 bases from V and 2 bases from J, the junction contained 10 bases not matched to a gene. Germline lookup yields CDR1 LNHNV and CDR2 YYDKDF (reference sequence). CDR3 nucleotide sequence: TGTGCCACCAGCAGAGATCGTCGGGGACAGGGGTATGGCAATCAGCCCCAGCATTTT. Amino acid sequence: CATSRDRRGQGYGNQPQHF.

This chain links TRBV20-1 with TRBJ1-1; TRBD1 matches at 7 bases. The V segment lost 3 bases and the J segment 8 bases; nucleotides outside the gene matches: 6. Germline V gene sequence: CDR1 DFQATT, CDR2 SNEGSKA (reference sequence). This CDR3 region has 12 residues. The CDR3 here is CSARQGDREAFF. The CDR3 DNA reads TGCAGTGCTAGGCAGGGGGATCGCGAAGCTTTCTTT.

This chain joins TRBV7-2 and TRBJ2-7; D might be TRBD1 (6 bases). Trimming stripped 5 bases from V and 3 bases from J, with 17 bases between. CDR1 and CDR2 (germline): SGHTA, FQGNSA. The CDR3 is 15 amino acids. The CDR3 sequence is CASSQAGVRVYEQYF. The CDR3 DNA follows: TGTGCCAGCAGCCAGGCAGGGGTTAGAGTCTACGAGCAGTACTTC. Complete variable domain (other parts from reference TRBV7-2 and TRBJ2-7): GAGVSQSPSNKVTEKGKDVELRCDPISGHTALYWYRQSLGQGLEFLIYFQGNSAPDKSGLPSDRFSAERTGGSVSTLTIQRTQQEDSAVYLCASSQAGVRVYEQYFGPGTRLTVT.

The chain combines TRBV4-2 with TRBJ2-7, with 8 bases matching TRBD2. Trimming removed 1 base from V and 2 bases from J; junction bases left unmatched: 4. CDR1 is LGHNA and CDR2 is YNFKEQ in the germline V gene. The CDR3 is 15 residues long. In DNA form, the CDR3 reads TGTGCCAGCAGCCAAGCAACTAGCGGCGCCTACGAGCAGTACTTC. This sequence encodes CASSQATSGAYEQYF.

This clonotype has only a few counts. The genes are TRBV6-1 and TRBJ2-1, with D possibly being TRBD2 (7 bases). The germline CDR1 and CDR2 sequences are MNHNS and SASEGT. There are 14 residues in the CDR3. Trimming stripped 7 bases from V and 4 bases from J, with 14 bases between. The CDR3 region has the DNA TGTGCCAGCAAGGGAGGGGGGAGATACAATGAGCAGTTCTTC. Its translation is CASKGGGRYNEQFF.

The chain recombines TRBV4-2 with TRBJ2-1; 8 positions agree with TRBD2. From germline, CDR1 is LGHNA and CDR2 YNFKEQ. This CDR3 is built from 19 residues. Trimming cost V 4 bases and J 0 bases; bases outside gene matches: 14. The CDR3 DNA is TGTGCCAGCAGCCCAATCCCGGGACTAGGGATTAGCTCCTACAATGAGCAGTTCTTC. Amino acids: CASSPIPGLGISSYNEQFF.

The rearrangement joins TRBV9 to TRBJ2-5; a weak D match, TRBD2 (5 bases). This CDR3 spans 14 amino acids. From germline, CDR1 is SGDLS and CDR2 YYNGEE. The V gene lost 0 bases and the J gene lost 5 bases, with 11 bases spanning the gap. CDR3 loop: CASSVALAVETQYF. CDR3 bases: TGTGCCAGCAGCGTAGCGCTAGCTGTGGAGACCCAGTACTTC. The full variable domain, in which reference TRBV9 and TRBJ2-5 provide the parts outside the CDR3, is DSGVTQTPKHLITATGQRVTLRCSPRSGDLSVYWYQQSLDQGLQFLIQYYNGEERAKGNILERFSAQQFPDLHSELNLSSLELGDSALYFCASSVALAVETQYFGPGTRLLVL.

V gene TRBV12-3 or TRBV12-4 combines with J gene TRBJ2-7; D gene unclear. Trimming left V 6 bases short and J 3 bases short, with 15 bases between. CDR3 length: 14 residues. The CDR3 sequence is CASSTLGNHYEQYF. CDR3 DNA sequence: TGTGCCAGCAGCACCCTAGGGAACCACTACGAGCAGTACTTC.

This clonotype was observed a handful of times. V and J are TRBV15 and TRBJ2-2, with D possibly matching TRBD1 (5 bases). Trimming took off 0 bases at V and 6 bases at J, with 8 bases between the two ends. Germline CDR1 LNHNV, CDR2 YYDKDF (reference sequence). CDR3 length equals 14 residues. In DNA form, the CDR3 reads TGTGCCACCAGCAGAGATCAGGGCGCCGGGGAGCTGTTTTTT. Protein: CATSRDQGAGELFF.

The chain couples TRBV2 to TRBJ2-5; D not certain. This CDR3 has 9 residues. The germline V and J ends were trimmed by 10 bases and 4 bases, with 4 bases remaining between them. Germline assignment: CDR1 SNHLY and CDR2 FYNNEI. The CDR3: CATLETQYF. The CDR3 DNA sequence: TGTGCCACCCTAGAGACCCAGTACTTC.

V and J are TRBV2 and TRBJ2-7; D uncertain. The germline V gene encodes CDR1 SNHLY and CDR2 FYNNEI. The CDR3 runs 14 residues. Trimming stripped 10 bases from V and 0 bases from J, with 16 bases between. The CDR3 region has the DNA TGTGCCATCATAAGAGTCTGGGACTCCTACGAGCAGTACTTC. Protein: CAIIRVWDSYEQYF.

The rearrangement links TRBV7-2 to TRBJ2-5; 9 bases agree with TRBD2. CDR3 length equals 15 residues. V gave up 5 bases and J gave up 9 bases; unmatched junction bases: 13. Germline CDR1 SGHTA, CDR2 FQGNSA. Written as DNA, the CDR3 is TGTGCCAGCAGCCGGCCGGGACTAGCAGAGGCGGCCCAGTACTTC. Amino acids: CASSRPGLAEAAQYF.

This sequence joins TRBV30 and TRBJ2-5, with D hard to call. Per germline, CDR1 GTSNPN and CDR2 SVGIG (reference sequence). The CDR3 loop spans 12 amino acids. Between the trimmed V and J ends, which lost 2 bases and 5 bases, there was a span of 9 bases. The CDR3 sequence: CAWSFLQETQYF. The CDR3, as DNA: TGTGCCTGGAGTTTCCTGCAGGAGACCCAGTACTTC.

The sample holds a few counts of this clonotype. This chain links TRBV7-2 with TRBJ1-1; no clear D. The CDR3 runs 15 residues. Germline V lookup: CDR1 SGHTA, CDR2 FQGNSA. V was pared by 5 bases and J by 3 bases, with 16 bases between. The CDR3 loop is CASSRGPTSYTEAFF. The CDR3 DNA sequence: TGTGCCAGCAGCCGCGGGCCGACGTCCTACACTGAAGCTTTCTTT.

The rearrangement uses TRBV5-1 and TRBJ2-5; maybe TRBD2 (5 bases). The CDR3 loop spans 18 amino acids. Germline values: CDR1 SGHRS, CDR2 YFSETQ. Trimming pared 4 bases from V and 0 bases from J, leaving 22 bases between. The CDR3 loop reads CASSQKPVGIPYQETQYF. DNA of the CDR3: TGCGCCAGCAGCCAAAAGCCCGTCGGGATCCCGTACCAAGAGACCCAGTACTTC.

This clonotype was observed a few times. The rearrangement uses TRBV20-1 and TRBJ2-7, with TRBD1 matching 11 bases. The germline V gene encodes CDR1 DFQATT and CDR2 SNEGSKA (reference sequence). V shed 6 bases, J shed 2 bases, and the junction held 6 bases outside the gene matches. The CDR3 loop spans 14 amino acids. The CDR3 DNA follows: TGCAGTGCAGAGGACAGGGGGCTAACCTACGAGCAGTACTTC. Translating gives CSAEDRGLTYEQYF.

The rearrangement links TRBV12-3 or TRBV12-4 to TRBJ2-2, with 7 bases that match TRBD1. V gave up 6 bases and J gave up 0 bases; unmatched junction bases: 1. The CDR3 contains 14 residues. CDR3 residues: CASRDRTNTGELFF. The CDR3 DNA sequence: TGTGCCAGCAGGGACAGGACGAACACCGGGGAGCTGTTTTTT.